Given below is one T cell receptor beta chain in context. The data derive from a study of blood T cell repertoires in COVID-19. About the study: The study drew acute and convalescent COVID-19 samples from the United States, Italy and Spain.

Germline V gene data show CDR1 as SGHNT and CDR2 as YENEEA. Germline trimming cut 6 bases from V and 3 bases from J; bases unmatched to any gene: 3. CDR3 length: 14 residues. In the original processing: It was from reference gene primer amplification that nucleated cell counts were estimated. This table comes from immunoSEQ multiplex PCR, and its TCRdb copy is limited to in-frame clones, with some not included. V, J and clone size derive from that table, while D and trimming were established from the DNA sequence. The sample holds a few hundred thousand clones, over 75% seen once. The sample was peripheral blood. The sequence came from a woman aged 55-69 years with acute or convalescent COVID-19. The chain carries TRBV11-3 and TRBJ2-3, with 10 bases matching TRBD2. The CDR3 DNA reads TGTGCCAGCAGTTTTAGCGGGGGGACAGATACGCAGTATTTT. This sequence encodes CASSFSGGTDTQYF.